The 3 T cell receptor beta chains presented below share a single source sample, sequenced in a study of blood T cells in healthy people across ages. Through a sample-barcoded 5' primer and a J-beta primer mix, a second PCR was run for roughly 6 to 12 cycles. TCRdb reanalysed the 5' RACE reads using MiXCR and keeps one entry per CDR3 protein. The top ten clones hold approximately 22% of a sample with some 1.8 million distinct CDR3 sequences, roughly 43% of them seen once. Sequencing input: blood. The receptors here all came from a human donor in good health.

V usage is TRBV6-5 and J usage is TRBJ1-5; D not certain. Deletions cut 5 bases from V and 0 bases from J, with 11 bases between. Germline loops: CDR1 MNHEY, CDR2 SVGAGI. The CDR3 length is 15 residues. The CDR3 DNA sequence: TGTGCCAGCAGTCGCAGTGAGAATAGCAATCAGCCCCAGCATTTT. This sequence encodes CASSRSENSNQPQHF.

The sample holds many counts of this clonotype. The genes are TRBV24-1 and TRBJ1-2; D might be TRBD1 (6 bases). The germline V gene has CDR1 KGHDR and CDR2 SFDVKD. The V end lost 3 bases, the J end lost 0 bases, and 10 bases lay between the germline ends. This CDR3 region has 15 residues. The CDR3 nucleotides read TGTGCCACCAGTGATCGGACAGTTACTAACTATGGCTACACCTTC. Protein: CATSDRTVTNYGYTF.

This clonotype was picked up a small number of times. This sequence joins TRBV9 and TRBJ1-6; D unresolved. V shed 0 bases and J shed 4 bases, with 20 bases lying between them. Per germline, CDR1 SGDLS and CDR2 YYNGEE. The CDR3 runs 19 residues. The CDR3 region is CASSVVGAAPDDYNSPLHF. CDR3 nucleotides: TGTGCCAGCAGCGTAGTTGGAGCGGCGCCCGACGATTATAATTCACCCCTCCACTTT. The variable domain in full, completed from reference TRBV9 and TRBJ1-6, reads DSGVTQTPKHLITATGQRVTLRCSPRSGDLSVYWYQQSLDQGLQFLIQYYNGEERAKGNILERFSAQQFPDLHSELNLSSLELGDSALYFCASSVVGAAPDDYNSPLHFGNGTRLTVT.